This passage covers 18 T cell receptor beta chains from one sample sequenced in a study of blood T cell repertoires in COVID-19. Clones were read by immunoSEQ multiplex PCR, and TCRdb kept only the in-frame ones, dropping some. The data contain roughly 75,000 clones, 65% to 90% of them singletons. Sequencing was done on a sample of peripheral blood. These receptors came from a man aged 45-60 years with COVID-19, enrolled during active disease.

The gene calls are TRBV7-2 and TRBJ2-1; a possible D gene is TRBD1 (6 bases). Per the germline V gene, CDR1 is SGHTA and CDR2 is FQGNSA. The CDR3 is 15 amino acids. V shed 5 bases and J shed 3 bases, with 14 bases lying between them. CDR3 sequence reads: CASSPGSRGYNEQFF. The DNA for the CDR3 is TGTGCCAGCAGCCCGGGGAGCAGGGGCTACAATGAGCAGTTCTTC. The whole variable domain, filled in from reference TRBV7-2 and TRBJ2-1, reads GAGVSQSPSNKVTEKGKDVELRCDPISGHTALYWYRQSLGQGLEFLIYFQGNSAPDKSGLPSDRFSAERTGGSVSTLTIQRTQQEDSAVYLCASSPGSRGYNEQFFGPGTRLTVL.

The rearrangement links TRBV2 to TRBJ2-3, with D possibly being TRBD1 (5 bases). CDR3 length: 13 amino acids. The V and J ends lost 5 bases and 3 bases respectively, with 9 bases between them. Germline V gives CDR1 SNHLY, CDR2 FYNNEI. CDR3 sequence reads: CASSQTETDTQYF. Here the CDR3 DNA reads TGTGCCAGCAGTCAGACAGAAACAGATACGCAGTATTTT.

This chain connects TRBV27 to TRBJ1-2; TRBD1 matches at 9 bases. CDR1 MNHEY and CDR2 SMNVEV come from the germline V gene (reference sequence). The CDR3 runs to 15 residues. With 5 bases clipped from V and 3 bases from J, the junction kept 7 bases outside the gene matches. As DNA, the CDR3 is TGTGCCAGCAGTCTAACAGGGGGCGGCTACTATGGCTACACCTTC. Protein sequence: CASSLTGGGYYGYTF.

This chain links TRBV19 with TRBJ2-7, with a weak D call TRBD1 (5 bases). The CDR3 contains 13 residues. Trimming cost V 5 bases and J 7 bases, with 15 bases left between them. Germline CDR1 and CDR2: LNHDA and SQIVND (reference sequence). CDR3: CASSPDKFWEQYF. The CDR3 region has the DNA TGTGCCAGTAGTCCGGACAAGTTCTGGGAGCAGTACTTC.

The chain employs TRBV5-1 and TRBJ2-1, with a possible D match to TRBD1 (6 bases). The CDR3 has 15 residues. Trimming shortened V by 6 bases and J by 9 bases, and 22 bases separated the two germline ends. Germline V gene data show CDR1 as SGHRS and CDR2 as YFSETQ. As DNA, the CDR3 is TGCGCCAGCACTACCCTCATGGGACACAGTGTTGAGCAGTTCTTC. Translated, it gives CASTTLMGHSVEQFF.

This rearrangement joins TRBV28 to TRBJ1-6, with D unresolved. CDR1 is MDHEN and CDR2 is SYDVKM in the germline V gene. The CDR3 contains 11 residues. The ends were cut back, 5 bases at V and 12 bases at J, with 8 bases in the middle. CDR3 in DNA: TGTGCCAGCAGTCCCGACATACCCCTCCACTTT. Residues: CASSPDIPLHF.

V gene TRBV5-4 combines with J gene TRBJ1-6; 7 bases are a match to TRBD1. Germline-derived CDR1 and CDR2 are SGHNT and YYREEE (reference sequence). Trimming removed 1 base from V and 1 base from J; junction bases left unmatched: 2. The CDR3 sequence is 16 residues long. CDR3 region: CASSLNRGSYNSPLHF. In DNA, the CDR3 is TGTGCCAGCAGCTTGAACAGGGGTTCCTATAATTCACCCCTCCACTTT.

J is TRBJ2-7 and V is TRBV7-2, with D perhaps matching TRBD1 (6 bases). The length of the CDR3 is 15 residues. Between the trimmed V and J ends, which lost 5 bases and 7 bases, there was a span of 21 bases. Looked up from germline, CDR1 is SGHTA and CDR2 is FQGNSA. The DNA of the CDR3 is TGTGCCAGCAGCAGCGACAGGCGGACTTTTGAAGAGCAGTACTTC. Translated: CASSSDRRTFEEQYF.

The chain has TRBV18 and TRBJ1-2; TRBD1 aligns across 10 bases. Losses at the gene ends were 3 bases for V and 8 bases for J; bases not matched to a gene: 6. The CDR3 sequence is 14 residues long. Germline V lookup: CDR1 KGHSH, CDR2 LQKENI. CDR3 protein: CASSPGQGTLGYTF. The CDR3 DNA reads TGTGCCAGCTCACCGGGACAGGGGACCCTAGGCTACACCTTC.

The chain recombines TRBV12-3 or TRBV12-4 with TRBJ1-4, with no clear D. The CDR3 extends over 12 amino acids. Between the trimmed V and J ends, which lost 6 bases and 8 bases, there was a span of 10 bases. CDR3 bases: TGTGCCAGCAGCCCGAGGTGGGAAAAACTGTTTTTT. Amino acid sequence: CASSPRWEKLFF.

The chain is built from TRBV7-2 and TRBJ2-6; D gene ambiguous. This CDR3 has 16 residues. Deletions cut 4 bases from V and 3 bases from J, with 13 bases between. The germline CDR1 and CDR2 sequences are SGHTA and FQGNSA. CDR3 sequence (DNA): TGTGCCAGCAGCTCAGCACCAGGTGGTGGGGCCAACGTCCTGACTTTC. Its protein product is CASSSAPGGGANVLTF.

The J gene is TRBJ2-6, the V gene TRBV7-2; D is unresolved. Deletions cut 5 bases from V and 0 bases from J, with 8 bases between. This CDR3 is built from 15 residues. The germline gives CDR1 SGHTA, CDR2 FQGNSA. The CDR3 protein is CASSPGSSGANVLTF. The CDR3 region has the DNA TGTGCCAGCAGCCCTGGTAGCTCTGGGGCCAACGTCCTGACTTTC.

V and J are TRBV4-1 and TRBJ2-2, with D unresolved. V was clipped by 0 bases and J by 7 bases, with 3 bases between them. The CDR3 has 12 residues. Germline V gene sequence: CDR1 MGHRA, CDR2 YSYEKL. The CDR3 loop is CASSQDLGELFF. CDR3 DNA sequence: TGCGCCAGCAGCCAAGACCTCGGGGAGCTGTTTTTT.

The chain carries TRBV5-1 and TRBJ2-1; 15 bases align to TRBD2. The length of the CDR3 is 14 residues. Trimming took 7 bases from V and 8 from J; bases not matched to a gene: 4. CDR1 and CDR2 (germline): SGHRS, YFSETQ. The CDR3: CASGLAGGKDEQFF. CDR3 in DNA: TGCGCCAGCGGACTAGCGGGAGGGAAGGATGAGCAGTTCTTC. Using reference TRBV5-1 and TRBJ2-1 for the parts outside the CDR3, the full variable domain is KAGVTQTPRYLIKTRGQQVTLSCSPISGHRSVSWYQQTPGQGLQFLFEYFSETQRNKGNFPGRFSGRQFSNSRSEMNVSTLELGDSALYLCASGLAGGKDEQFFGPGTRLTVL.

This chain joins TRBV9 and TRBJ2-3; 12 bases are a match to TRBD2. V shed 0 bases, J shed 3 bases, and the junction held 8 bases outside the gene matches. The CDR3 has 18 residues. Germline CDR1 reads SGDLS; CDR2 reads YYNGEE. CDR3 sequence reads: CASSVGLAGAWGTDTQYF. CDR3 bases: TGTGCCAGCAGCGTAGGACTAGCGGGAGCTTGGGGAACAGATACGCAGTATTTT.

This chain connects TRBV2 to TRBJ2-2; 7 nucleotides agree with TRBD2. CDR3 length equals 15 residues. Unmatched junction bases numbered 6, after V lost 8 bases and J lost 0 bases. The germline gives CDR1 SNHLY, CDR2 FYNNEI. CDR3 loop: CASLGGNANTGELFF. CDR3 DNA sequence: TGTGCCAGCTTGGGGGGGAACGCGAACACCGGGGAGCTGTTTTTT.

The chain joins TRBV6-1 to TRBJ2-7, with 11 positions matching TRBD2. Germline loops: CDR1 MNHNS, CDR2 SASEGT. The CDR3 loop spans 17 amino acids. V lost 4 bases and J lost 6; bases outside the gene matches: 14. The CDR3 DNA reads TGTGCCAGCAGTGTGATAGGGACTAGCGGAGGAGATGGCGAGCAGTACTTC. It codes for CASSVIGTSGGDGEQYF.

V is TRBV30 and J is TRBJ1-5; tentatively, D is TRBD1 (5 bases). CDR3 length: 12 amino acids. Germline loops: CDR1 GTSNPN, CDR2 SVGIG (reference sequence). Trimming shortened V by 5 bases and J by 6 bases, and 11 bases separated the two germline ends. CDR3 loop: CAWGGSGQPQHF. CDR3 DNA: TGTGCCTGGGGGGGTAGCGGTCAGCCCCAGCATTTT.